This section outlines one T cell receptor beta chain sequence together with its context. The data were obtained in a study of cytomegalovirus exposure and HLA in healthy donors. Using immunoSEQ multiplex PCR, the repertoire was profiled, and TCRdb retains in-frame clones only, with some absent. Of 300,000 to 400,000 clones in the sample, approximately 86% were seen once. Per germline, CDR1 MNHNY and CDR2 SVGAGI (reference sequence). This CDR3 contains 14 residues. J gave up 6 bases and V 5 bases, and 6 bases lay outside the gene matches. This sequence originates from a man aged 25 to 40 in good health and CMV-seronegative. V and J are TRBV6-6 and TRBJ1-4, with 7 bases identical to TRBD1. Sequences were obtained from PBMCs. The CDR3 protein is CASSRDSSYEKLFF. As DNA, the CDR3 is TGTGCCAGCAGTAGGGACAGTAGTTATGAAAAACTGTTTTTT.